These 3 T cell receptor beta chains share one sample of origin, sequenced in a study of shared clonotypes between healthy human individuals. Some clones are missing from TCRdb's copy, which holds only in-frame ones; the method was immunoSEQ multiplex PCR. Among approximately 1.5 million clones, 95% to 99% were seen once, and the ten largest hold about 0.4%. The sequencing sample was made of naive CD4+ T cells sorted from blood. Subset specified: CD45RA+ positively selected. The receptors here all came from a young man in good health.

This clone was observed a handful of times. The V and J genes are TRBV7-8 and TRBJ2-2, with D maybe TRBD2 (5 bases). Germline V gene lookup returns CDR1 SGHVS and CDR2 FQNEAQ. The CDR3 loop spans 15 amino acids. Deletions cut 6 bases from V and 1 base from J, with 12 bases between. DNA for the CDR3: TGTGCCAGCAGTCCCACTAGAGTGAACACCGGGGAGCTGTTTTTT. Its protein product is CASSPTRVNTGELFF.

V usage is TRBV30 and J usage is TRBJ2-7; TRBD2 aligns across 8 bases. Germline-derived CDR1 and CDR2 are GTSNPN and SVGIG (reference sequence). This CDR3 comprises 15 residues. Germline trimming cut 4 bases from V and 4 bases from J; bases unmatched to any gene: 12. CDR3 DNA: TGTGCCTGGAAATCCGGGACTAGGTGGATTTACGAGCAGTACTTC. Its translation is CAWKSGTRWIYEQYF.

This chain links TRBV27 with TRBJ2-7, with 8 bases matching TRBD1. V dropped 5 bases and J dropped 3; count of bases not matched to a gene: 9. The CDR3 has 15 amino acids. Germline CDR1 and CDR2: MNHEY and SMNVEV (reference sequence). Here the CDR3 reads CASSPKTGVNYEQYF. In DNA form, the CDR3 reads TGTGCCAGCAGTCCCAAGACAGGGGTTAACTACGAGCAGTACTTC.